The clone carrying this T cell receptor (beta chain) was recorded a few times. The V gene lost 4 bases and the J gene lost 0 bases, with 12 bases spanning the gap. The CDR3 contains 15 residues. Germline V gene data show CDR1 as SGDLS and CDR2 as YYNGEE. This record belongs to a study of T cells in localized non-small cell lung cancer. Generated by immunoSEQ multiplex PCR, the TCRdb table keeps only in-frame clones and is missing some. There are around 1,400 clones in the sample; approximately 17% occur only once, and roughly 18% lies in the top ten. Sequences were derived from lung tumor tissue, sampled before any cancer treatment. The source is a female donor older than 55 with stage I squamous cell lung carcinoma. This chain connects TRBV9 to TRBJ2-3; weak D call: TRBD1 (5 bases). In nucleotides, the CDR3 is TGTGCCAGCAGCTCCAGGGATTCTAGCACAGATACGCAGTATTTT. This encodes CASSSRDSSTDTQYF.